What follows are 4 T cell receptor beta chains derived from one specimen sequenced in a study of blood T cell repertoires in COVID-19. The data were produced by immunoSEQ multiplex PCR, yet TCRdb's version contains in-frame clones alone and is incomplete. Among fewer than 40,000 clones listed, around nine tenths were seen once. The sequenced sample consisted of peripheral blood. The origin of the receptors is a woman aged 80 or over with active or convalescent COVID-19.

The V gene is TRBV2, the J gene TRBJ2-1; 8 positions match TRBD2. Germline CDR1 is SNHLY and CDR2 is FYNNEI. The junction had 6 bases not matched to a gene; V was cut back by 4 bases and J by 4 bases. The CDR3 is 15 residues long. The CDR3 bases are TGTGCCAGCAGTGCGTCTAGCGGGTTTTACAATGAGCAGTTCTTC. Translation gives CASSASSGFYNEQFF.

The chain is built from TRBV13 and TRBJ2-5; D is perhaps TRBD2 (6 bases). The CDR3 contains 15 residues. The V end was cut by 5 bases, the J end by 10 bases, with 23 bases between. The germline gives CDR1 PRHDT, CDR2 FYEKMQ (reference sequence). The CDR3 DNA reads TGTGCCAGCAGCCCCCGAATTACAGAGGGAGGTGGCCAGTACTTC. It codes for CASSPRITEGGGQYF.

The gene calls are TRBV28 and TRBJ1-1; possible D gene TRBD1, 5 bases. Germline V CDR1 and CDR2: MDHEN, SYDVKM. Deletions cut 4 bases from V and 6 bases from J, with 9 bases between. The CDR3 sequence is 12 residues long. The CDR3 coding sequence is TGTGCCAGCAGTTCAGGGTTACCTGAAGCTTTCTTT. Protein: CASSSGLPEAFF.

The chain employs TRBV2 and TRBJ2-2; D remains unclear. This CDR3 contains 18 residues. CDR1 and CDR2 from the germline V gene are SNHLY and FYNNEI. With 3 bases removed from V and 3 bases from J, the gap between germline ends came to 20 bases. CDR3 residues: CASSEDKYTAVYTGELFF. The DNA of the CDR3 is TGTGCCAGCAGTGAGGATAAGTATACAGCCGTCTACACCGGGGAGCTGTTTTTT.